What follows are 22 T cell receptor beta chains derived from one specimen sequenced in a study of CD8+ T cells in alopecia areata. TCR sequencing used cDNA made by reverse transcription of extracted RNA. TCRdb's copy holds only in-frame clones and misses some; the assay was immunoSEQ multiplex PCR. The data contain about 64,000 clones, around 44% of them singletons. Sequenced material: NKG2D-low CD8+ T cells sorted from blood. The source is a human donor with alopecia areata.

The V gene is TRBV13, the J gene TRBJ2-4; D unclear. In germline, CDR1 is PRHDT, CDR2 FYEKMQ (reference sequence). The V end lost 4 bases, the J end lost 2 bases, and 9 bases lay between the germline ends. The CDR3 is made up of 14 amino acids. The CDR3 loop reads CASSSRGTKNIQYF. The CDR3 DNA reads TGTGCCAGCAGCTCTAGAGGAACCAAAAACATTCAGTACTTC.

This clone was seen more than once but under ten times. Mismatch with germline at one junction end may stem from a read error. The V gene is TRBV7-9, the J gene TRBJ2-7; no firm D call. The V gene's germline CDR1 is SEHNR and CDR2 FQNEAQ (reference sequence). The CDR3 consists of 14 residues. In nucleotides, the CDR3 is TGCGCCAGCAGCCCCTCGACGGACTCCTACGAGCAGTACTTC. Encoded protein: CASSPSTDSYEQYF.

The chain has TRBV29-1 and TRBJ2-7; D might be TRBD1 or TRBD2, each matching 5 bases. The length of the CDR3 is 15 residues. Trimming removed 6 bases from V and 2 bases from J, with 20 bases in between. Germline V gene data show CDR1 as SQVTM and CDR2 as ANQGSEA. DNA of the CDR3: TGCAGCGTAGTGAGTGCCGGGACCGCAACCTACGAGCAGTACTTC. It encodes CSVVSAGTATYEQYF.

This clone was seen a handful of times. V usage is TRBV19 and J usage is TRBJ2-5; 7 bases agree with TRBD2. Germline-derived CDR1 and CDR2 are LNHDA and SQIVND (reference sequence). V lost 6 bases and J lost 1; bases outside the gene matches: 5. This CDR3 has 14 residues. DNA of the CDR3: TGTGCCAGTAGCCCGGGACTACTCCAAGAGACCCAGTACTTC. It codes for CASSPGLLQETQYF.

There are a few counts of this clone. This rearrangement joins TRBV4-1 to TRBJ1-3, with TRBD1 matching 9 bases. This CDR3 region has 19 residues. J was trimmed by 0 bases and V by 1 base; bases with no gene match: 10. Germline V lookup: CDR1 MGHRA, CDR2 YSYEKL. The CDR3 DNA reads TGCGCCAGCAGCCAAGTTCCCTCCGGGACAGGGAGCTCTGGAAACACCATATATTTT. Its translation is CASSQVPSGTGSSGNTIYF.

This clone was detected only a few times. Sequence at one end of the junction differs from germline and may be a read error. The chain couples TRBV7-9 to TRBJ1-1; 8 nucleotides line up with TRBD1. Germline values: CDR1 SEHNR, CDR2 FQNEAQ (reference sequence). This CDR3 spans 15 amino acids. The CDR3 sequence is CASSQDTGGNTEAFF. CDR3 sequence (DNA): TGCGCCAGCAGCCAAGACACAGGGGGGAACACTGAAGCTTTCTTT.

The chain joins TRBV29-1 to TRBJ1-1; tentative D call: TRBD1 (5 bases). V lost 3 bases to trimming and J lost 11 bases, with 22 bases between them. The CDR3 has 14 amino acids. Looked up from germline, CDR1 is SQVTM and CDR2 is ANQGSEA. CDR3 region: CSVDPRDVPPGAFF. Here the CDR3 DNA reads TGCAGCGTTGACCCCCGGGACGTACCCCCGGGCGCTTTCTTT. Filled out from reference TRBV29-1 and TRBJ1-1, the complete variable domain reads SAVISQKPSRDICQRGTSLTIQCQVDSQVTMMFWYRQQPGQSLTLIATANQGSEATYESGFVIDKFPISRPNLTFSTLTVSNMSPEDSSIYLCSVDPRDVPPGAFFGQGTRLTVV.

Only a few counts were recorded for this clone. The rearrangement joins TRBV7-6 to TRBJ2-3, with 10 nucleotides matching TRBD2. The germline gives CDR1 SGHVS, CDR2 FNYEAQ. The CDR3 spans 18 residues. With 0 bases clipped from V and 0 bases from J, the junction kept 6 bases outside the gene matches. Here the CDR3 reads CASSLAGPSGGSTDTQYF. The DNA of the CDR3 is TGTGCCAGCAGCTTAGCGGGGCCTAGCGGGGGTAGCACAGATACGCAGTATTTT.

The chain links TRBV27 to TRBJ2-1, with D perhaps TRBD2 (5 bases). Germline V gene sequence: CDR1 MNHEY, CDR2 SMNVEV (reference sequence). The CDR3 covers 15 residues. V dropped 2 bases and J dropped 0 bases, with 8 bases sitting between them. The CDR3 DNA reads as TGTGCCAGCAGTTTAGGTGGGAGCTCCTACAATGAGCAGTTCTTC. It is translated as CASSLGGSSYNEQFF.

The chain combines TRBV5-5 with TRBJ2-7; maybe TRBD1 (5 bases). This CDR3 spans 13 amino acids. V shed 5 bases and J shed 3 bases, with 12 bases lying between them. The germline gives CDR1 SGHKS, CDR2 YYEKEE (reference sequence). The CDR3: CASREDRFYEQYF. Written as DNA, the CDR3 is TGTGCCAGCAGGGAAGACAGATTCTACGAGCAGTACTTC.

This chain connects TRBV14 to TRBJ2-5; 11 bases map to TRBD2. CDR1 is SGHDN and CDR2 is FVKESK in the germline V gene. This CDR3 comprises 16 residues. V lost 4 bases to trimming and J lost 2 bases; unmatched junction nucleotides: 6. The CDR3 DNA follows: TGTGCCAGCAGCCCCCCGGGACTAGCGGAACAAGAGACCCAGTACTTC. It translates to CASSPPGLAEQETQYF.

This clone was observed a handful of times. This sequence joins TRBV28 and TRBJ2-1, with D possibly being TRBD1 (6 bases). The germline CDR1 and CDR2 sequences are MDHEN and SYDVKM. The length of the CDR3 is 15 residues. V shed 5 bases and J shed 6 bases, with 17 bases lying between them. CDR3 residues: CASSQRGTYSNEQFF. Written as DNA, the CDR3 is TGTGCCAGCAGTCAAAGGGGGACATACTCCAATGAGCAGTTCTTC.

This clone appeared once. This rearrangement joins TRBV27 to TRBJ2-1; D is unclear. CDR1 is MNHEY, CDR2 SMNVEV, per germline (reference sequence). The CDR3 has 13 residues. V was clipped by 6 bases and J by 9 bases, with 15 bases between them. The CDR3 protein is CASRSTPSSEQFF. The CDR3 DNA reads TGTGCCAGCAGATCGACCCCTTCCAGTGAGCAGTTCTTC.

The rearrangement joins TRBV27 to TRBJ2-1; tentative D call: TRBD1 (6 bases). V gave up 5 bases and J gave up 5 bases, with 16 bases separating them. Germline CDR1 MNHEY, CDR2 SMNVEV (reference sequence). The CDR3 covers 15 residues. As DNA, the CDR3 is TGTGCCAGCAGTCCCTGGGACACCTACGACAATGAGCAGTTCTTC. It codes for CASSPWDTYDNEQFF.

The chain employs TRBV27 and TRBJ1-2; perhaps TRBD1 as D (6 bases). Germline V gene data show CDR1 as MNHEY and CDR2 as SMNVEV (reference sequence). The CDR3 sequence is 15 residues long. The V and J ends lost 7 bases and 2 bases respectively, with 17 bases between them. Here the CDR3 reads CASTSLGQGNYGYTF. The DNA of the CDR3 is TGTGCCAGCACCTCCCTCGGGCAGGGGAACTATGGCTACACCTTC.

The chain has TRBV4-3 and TRBJ2-5, with TRBD2 as a possible D gene (6 bases). The CDR3 has 15 amino acids. The V end lost 0 bases, the J end lost 1 base, and 9 bases lay between the germline ends. From germline, CDR1 is LGHNA and CDR2 YSLEER. The CDR3 sequence: CASSQDAGGQETQYF. The CDR3 nucleotides read TGCGCCAGCAGCCAAGATGCCGGGGGCCAAGAGACCCAGTACTTC.

V is TRBV7-2 and J is TRBJ2-7; tentatively, D is TRBD2 (5 bases). The CDR3 consists of 15 residues. Trimming stripped 1 base from V and 0 bases from J, with 10 bases between. Germline CDR1 SGHTA, CDR2 FQGNSA. As DNA, the CDR3 is TGTGCCAGCAGCTTAGAGGTAGCGCTCTCCTACGAGCAGTACTTC. This sequence encodes CASSLEVALSYEQYF.

This clone was counted once. The chain links TRBV18 to TRBJ2-1; 8 bases match TRBD2. Germline lookup yields CDR1 KGHSH and CDR2 LQKENI. V dropped 3 bases and J dropped 6; count of bases not matched to a gene: 7. There are 15 residues in the CDR3. CDR3: CASSPETSVGNEQFF. The CDR3 region has the DNA TGTGCCAGCTCACCCGAGACTAGCGTGGGCAATGAGCAGTTCTTC. Full variable domain (remainder filled in from reference TRBV18 and TRBJ2-1): NAGVMQNPRHLVRRRGQEARLRCSPMKGHSHVYWYRQLPEEGLKFMVYLQKENIIDESGMPKERFSAEFPKEGPSILRIQQVVRGDSAAYFCASSPETSVGNEQFFGPGTRLTVL.

This clone was seen only once. The chain employs TRBV5-4 and TRBJ2-3, with 10 bases identical to TRBD2. The CDR3 is made up of 15 amino acids. The V segment lost 3 bases and the J segment 2 bases; nucleotides outside the gene matches: 3. Per germline, CDR1 SGHNT and CDR2 YYREEE (reference sequence). The CDR3 spells CASSWTSGYTDTQYF. CDR3 bases: TGTGCCAGCAGCTGGACTAGCGGTTACACAGATACGCAGTATTTT. Full variable domain (rest looked up from reference TRBV5-4 and TRBJ2-3): ETGVTQSPTHLIKTRGQQVTLRCSSQSGHNTVSWYQQALGQGPQFIFQYYREEENGRGNFPPRFSGLQFPNYSSELNVNALELDDSALYLCASSWTSGYTDTQYFGPGTRLTVL.

V is TRBV9 and J is TRBJ2-7; TRBD2 might be the D (5 bases). The V gene lost 0 bases and the J gene lost 2 bases, with 9 bases spanning the gap. The CDR3 runs 14 residues. Per the germline V gene, CDR1 is SGDLS and CDR2 is YYNGEE. In DNA, the CDR3 is TGTGCCAGCAGCGTAGATCTAGCCGCCTACGAGCAGTACTTC. Residues: CASSVDLAAYEQYF. The full variable domain, its missing parts supplied by reference TRBV9 and TRBJ2-7, is DSGVTQTPKHLITATGQRVTLRCSPRSGDLSVYWYQQSLDQGLQFLIQYYNGEERAKGNILERFSAQQFPDLHSELNLSSLELGDSALYFCASSVDLAAYEQYFGPGTRLTVT.

J is TRBJ2-2 and V is TRBV27; no clear D gene. V lost 4 bases and J 2 bases, leaving 8 bases between the germline ends. Germline V gene lookup returns CDR1 MNHEY and CDR2 SMNVEV (reference sequence). The CDR3 has 14 residues. CDR3 sequence (DNA): TGTGCCAGCAGTTACCAACTCAACACCGGGGAGCTGTTTTTT. This translates into CASSYQLNTGELFF.

CDR3 residues: CASSLAGDATQYF. The CDR3 DNA reads as TGTGCCAGCAGCTTAGCGGGAGACGCGACCCAGTACTTC. This sequence joins TRBV28 and TRBJ2-5, with 9 bases that match TRBD2. CDR1 and CDR2 from the germline V gene are MDHEN and SYDVKM. The length of the CDR3 is 13 residues. Trimming cost V 6 bases and J 7 bases; bases outside gene matches: 6.